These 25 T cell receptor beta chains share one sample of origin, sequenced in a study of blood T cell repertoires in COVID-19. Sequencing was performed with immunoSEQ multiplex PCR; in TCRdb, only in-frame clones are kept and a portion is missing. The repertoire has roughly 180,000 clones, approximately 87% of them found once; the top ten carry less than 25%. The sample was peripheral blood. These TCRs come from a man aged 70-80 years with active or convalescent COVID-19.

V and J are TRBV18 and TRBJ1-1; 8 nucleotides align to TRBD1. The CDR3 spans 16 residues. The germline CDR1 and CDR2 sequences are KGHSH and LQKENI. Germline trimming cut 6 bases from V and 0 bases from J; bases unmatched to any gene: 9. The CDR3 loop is CASSPGTGVMNTEAFF. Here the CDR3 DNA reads TGTGCCAGCTCCCCAGGGACAGGCGTCATGAACACTGAAGCTTTCTTT.

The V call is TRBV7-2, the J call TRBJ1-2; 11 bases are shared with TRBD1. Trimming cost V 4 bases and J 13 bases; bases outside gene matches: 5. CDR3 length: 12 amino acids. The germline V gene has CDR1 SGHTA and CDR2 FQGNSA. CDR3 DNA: TGTGCCAGCAGCTCCGGACAGGGGGCGATCACCTTC. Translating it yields CASSSGQGAITF.

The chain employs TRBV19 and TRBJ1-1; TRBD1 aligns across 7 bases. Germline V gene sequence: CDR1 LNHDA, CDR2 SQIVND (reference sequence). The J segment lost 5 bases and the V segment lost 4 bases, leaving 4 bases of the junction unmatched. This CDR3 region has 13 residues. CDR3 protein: CASSTTGSTEAFF. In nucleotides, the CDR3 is TGTGCCAGTAGTACGACAGGGAGTACTGAAGCTTTCTTT.

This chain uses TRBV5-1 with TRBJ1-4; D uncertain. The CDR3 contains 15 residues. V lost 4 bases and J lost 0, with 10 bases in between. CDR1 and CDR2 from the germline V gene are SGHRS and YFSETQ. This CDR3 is CASSRTSATNEKLFF. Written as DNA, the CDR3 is TGCGCCAGCAGCAGAACTAGCGCAACTAATGAAAAACTGTTTTTT.

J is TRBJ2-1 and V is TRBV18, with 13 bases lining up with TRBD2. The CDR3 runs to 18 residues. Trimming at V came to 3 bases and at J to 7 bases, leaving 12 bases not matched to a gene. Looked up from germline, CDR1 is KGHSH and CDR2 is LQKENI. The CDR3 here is CASSPTMGLAGKGNEQFF. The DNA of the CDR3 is TGTGCCAGCTCACCGACGATGGGACTAGCGGGAAAGGGGAATGAGCAGTTCTTC.

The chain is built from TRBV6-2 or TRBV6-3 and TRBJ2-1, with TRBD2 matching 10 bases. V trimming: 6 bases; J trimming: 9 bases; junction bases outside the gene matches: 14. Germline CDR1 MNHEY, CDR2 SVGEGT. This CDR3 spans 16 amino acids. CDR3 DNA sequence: TGTGCCAGCAGCCCACTCCCCAGCGGGGGGGCGGTTGAGCAGTTCTTC. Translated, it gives CASSPLPSGGAVEQFF.

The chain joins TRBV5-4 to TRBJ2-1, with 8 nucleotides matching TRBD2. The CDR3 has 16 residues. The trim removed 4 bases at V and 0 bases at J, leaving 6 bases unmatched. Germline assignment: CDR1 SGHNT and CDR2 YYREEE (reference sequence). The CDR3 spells CASSPTSGPSYNEQFF. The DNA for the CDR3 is TGTGCCAGCAGCCCCACTAGCGGCCCCTCCTACAATGAGCAGTTCTTC.

CDR3 nucleotide sequence: TGCAGCGTTGTCGCAATAACTCCCCCTTACAATGAGCAGTTCTTC. Translated, it gives CSVVAITPPYNEQFF. The genes are TRBV29-1 and TRBJ2-1; D gene unclear. The germline V gene has CDR1 SQVTM and CDR2 ANQGSEA. Trimming cost V 4 bases and J 4 bases, with 17 bases left between them. This CDR3 has 15 residues.

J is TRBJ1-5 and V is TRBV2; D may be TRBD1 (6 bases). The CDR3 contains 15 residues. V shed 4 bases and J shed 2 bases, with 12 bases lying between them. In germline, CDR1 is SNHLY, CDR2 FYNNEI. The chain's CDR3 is CASSVPGAGNQPQHF. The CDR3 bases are TGTGCCAGCAGTGTTCCAGGGGCAGGCAATCAGCCCCAGCATTTT.

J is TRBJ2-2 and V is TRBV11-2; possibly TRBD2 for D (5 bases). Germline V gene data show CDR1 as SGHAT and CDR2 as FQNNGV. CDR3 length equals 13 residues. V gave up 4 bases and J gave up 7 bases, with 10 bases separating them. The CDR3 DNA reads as TGTGCCAGCAGCTCTGGACTTAACGGGGAGCTGTTTTTT. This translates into CASSSGLNGELFF.

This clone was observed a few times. CDR3 DNA sequence: TGTGCCAGCAGCTTAGATTTGGGACAGGGGGCTGATGGCTACACCTTC. It specifies CASSLDLGQGADGYTF. This chain joins TRBV11-3 and TRBJ1-2, with 12 bases identical to TRBD1. CDR3 length: 16 residues. V was clipped by 0 bases and J by 6 bases; unmatched bases: 5. CDR1 and CDR2 from the germline V gene are SGHNT and YENEEA.

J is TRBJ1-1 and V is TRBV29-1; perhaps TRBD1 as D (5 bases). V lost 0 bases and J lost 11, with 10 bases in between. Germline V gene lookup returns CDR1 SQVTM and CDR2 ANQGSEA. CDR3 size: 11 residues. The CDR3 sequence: CSVEEYRGAFF. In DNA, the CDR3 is TGCAGCGTTGAAGAGTACCGGGGGGCTTTCTTT. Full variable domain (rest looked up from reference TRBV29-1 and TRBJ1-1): SAVISQKPSRDICQRGTSLTIQCQVDSQVTMMFWYRQQPGQSLTLIATANQGSEATYESGFVIDKFPISRPNLTFSTLTVSNMSPEDSSIYLCSVEEYRGAFFGQGTRLTVV.

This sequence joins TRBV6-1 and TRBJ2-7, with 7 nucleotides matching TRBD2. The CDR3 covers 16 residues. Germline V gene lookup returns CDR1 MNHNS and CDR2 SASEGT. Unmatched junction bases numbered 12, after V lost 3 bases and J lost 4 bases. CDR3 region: CASSDHRAGPIYEQYF. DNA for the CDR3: TGTGCCAGCAGTGATCACAGAGCGGGACCCATTTACGAGCAGTACTTC.

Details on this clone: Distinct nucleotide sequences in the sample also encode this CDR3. The CDR3 sequence is CASSFGGSYEQYF. The CDR3 DNA reads TGTGCCAGCAGTTTCGGGGGCTCCTACGAGCAGTACTTC. This chain connects TRBV28 to TRBJ2-7; tentative D call: TRBD2 (6 bases). CDR1 is MDHEN, CDR2 SYDVKM, per germline. The CDR3 consists of 13 residues. Trimming left V 3 bases short and J 0 bases short, with 6 bases between. The full variable domain, completed using reference TRBV28 and TRBJ2-7, is DVKVTQSSRYLVKRTGEKVFLECVQDMDHENMFWYRQDPGLGLRLIYFSYDVKMKEKGDIPEGYSVSREKKERFSLILESASTNQTSMYLCASSFGGSYEQYFGPGTRLTVT.

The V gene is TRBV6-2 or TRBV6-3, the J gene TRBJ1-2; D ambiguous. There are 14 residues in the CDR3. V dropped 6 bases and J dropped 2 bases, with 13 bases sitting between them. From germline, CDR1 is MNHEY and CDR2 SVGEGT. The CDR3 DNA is TGTGCCAGCAGCTTACCTAGCGGAAACTATGGCTACACCTTC. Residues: CASSLPSGNYGYTF.

The CDR3 region is CASSYPTLGGREAFF. The CDR3, as DNA: TGTGCCAGCAGTTACCCAACTCTGGGGGGGAGAGAAGCTTTCTTT. The chain is built from TRBV6-5 and TRBJ1-1; perhaps TRBD1 as D (5 bases). Trimming pared 2 bases from V and 8 bases from J, leaving 18 bases between. This CDR3 has 15 amino acids. Germline CDR1 is MNHEY and CDR2 is SVGAGI.

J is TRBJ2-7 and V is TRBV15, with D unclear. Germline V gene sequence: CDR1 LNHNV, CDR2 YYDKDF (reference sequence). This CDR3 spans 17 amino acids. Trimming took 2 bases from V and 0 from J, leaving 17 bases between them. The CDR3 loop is CATSRKVQRGSSYEQYF. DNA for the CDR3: TGTGCCACCAGCAGAAAGGTGCAACGCGGCAGCTCCTACGAGCAGTACTTC.

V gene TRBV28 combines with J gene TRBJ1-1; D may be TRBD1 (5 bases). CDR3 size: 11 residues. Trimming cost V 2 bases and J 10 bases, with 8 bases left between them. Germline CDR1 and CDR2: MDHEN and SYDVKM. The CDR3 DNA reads TGTGCCAGCAGTTTACAGGGCGTAGCTTTCTTT. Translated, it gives CASSLQGVAFF.

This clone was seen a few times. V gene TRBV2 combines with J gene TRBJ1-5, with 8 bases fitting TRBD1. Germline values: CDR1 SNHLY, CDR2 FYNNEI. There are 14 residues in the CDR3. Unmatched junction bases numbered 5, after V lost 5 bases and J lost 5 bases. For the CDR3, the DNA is TGTGCCAGCAGTTGGACAGGGACAGATCAGCCCCAGCATTTT. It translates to CASSWTGTDQPQHF. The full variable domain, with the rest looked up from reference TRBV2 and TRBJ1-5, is EPEVTQTPSHQVTQMGQEVILRCVPISNHLYFYWYRQILGQKVEFLVSFYNNEISEKSEIFDDQFSVERPDGSNFTLKIRSTKLEDSAMYFCASSWTGTDQPQHFGDGTRLSIL.

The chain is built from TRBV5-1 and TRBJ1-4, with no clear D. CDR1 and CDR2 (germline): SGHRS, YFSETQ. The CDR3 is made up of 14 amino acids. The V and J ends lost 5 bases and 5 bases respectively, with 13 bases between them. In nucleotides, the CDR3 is TGCGCCAGCAGATTAGGCGGATCAAATGAAAAACTGTTTTTT. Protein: CASRLGGSNEKLFF.

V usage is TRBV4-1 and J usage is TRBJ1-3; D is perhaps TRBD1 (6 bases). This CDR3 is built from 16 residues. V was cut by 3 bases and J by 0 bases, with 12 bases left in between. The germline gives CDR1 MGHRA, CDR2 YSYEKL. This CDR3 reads CASSHRQDGSGNTIYF. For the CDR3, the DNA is TGCGCCAGCAGCCATCGACAGGACGGCTCTGGAAACACCATATATTTT.

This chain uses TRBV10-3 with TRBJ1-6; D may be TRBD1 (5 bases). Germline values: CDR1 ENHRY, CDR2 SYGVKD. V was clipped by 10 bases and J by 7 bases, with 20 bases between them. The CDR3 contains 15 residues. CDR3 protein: CATVRKDNVNSPLHF. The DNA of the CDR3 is TGTGCCACCGTCCGAAAGGACAATGTGAATTCACCCCTCCACTTT.

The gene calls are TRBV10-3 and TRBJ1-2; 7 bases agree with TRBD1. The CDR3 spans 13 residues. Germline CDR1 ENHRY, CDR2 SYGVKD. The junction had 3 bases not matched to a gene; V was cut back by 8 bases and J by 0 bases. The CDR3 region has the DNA TGTGCCATCGGGACAGCCGCTAACTATGGCTACACCTTC. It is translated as CAIGTAANYGYTF.

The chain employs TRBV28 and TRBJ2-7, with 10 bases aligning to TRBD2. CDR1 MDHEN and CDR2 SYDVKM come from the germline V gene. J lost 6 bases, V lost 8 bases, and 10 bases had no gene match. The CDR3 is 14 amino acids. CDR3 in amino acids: CASGRLAGVGEQYF. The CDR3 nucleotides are TGTGCCAGCGGTCGGCTAGCGGGAGTTGGCGAGCAGTACTTC.

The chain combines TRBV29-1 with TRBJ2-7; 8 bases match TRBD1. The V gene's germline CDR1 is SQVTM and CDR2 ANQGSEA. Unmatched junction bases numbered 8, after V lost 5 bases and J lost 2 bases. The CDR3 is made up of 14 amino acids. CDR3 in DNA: TGCAGCGTTCCACAGGGGGACGAAACCTACGAGCAGTACTTC. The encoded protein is CSVPQGDETYEQYF.